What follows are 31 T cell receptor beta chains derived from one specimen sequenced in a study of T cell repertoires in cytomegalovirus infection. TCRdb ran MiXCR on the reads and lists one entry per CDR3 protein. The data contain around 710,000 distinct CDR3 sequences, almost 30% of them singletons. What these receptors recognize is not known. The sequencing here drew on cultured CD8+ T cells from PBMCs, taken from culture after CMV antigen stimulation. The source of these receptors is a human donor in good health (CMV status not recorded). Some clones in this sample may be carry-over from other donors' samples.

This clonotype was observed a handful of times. CDR3 DNA: TGTGCCAGCAGCCAAGTGGGACAGGGCCAAGTGGATCAGTTCTTC. Translating gives CASSQVGQGQVDQFF. V gene TRBV3-1 combines with J gene TRBJ2-1, with TRBD1 identical over 9 bases. CDR3 length equals 15 residues. Germline V gene lookup returns CDR1 LGHDT and CDR2 YNNKEL (reference sequence). Trimming cost V 1 base and J 13 bases; bases outside gene matches: 11.

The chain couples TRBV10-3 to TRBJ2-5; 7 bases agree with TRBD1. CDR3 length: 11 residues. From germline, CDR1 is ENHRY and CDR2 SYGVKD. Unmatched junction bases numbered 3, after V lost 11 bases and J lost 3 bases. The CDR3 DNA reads TGTGCCGAAACAGGGGAAGAGACCCAGTACTTC. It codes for CAETGEETQYF.

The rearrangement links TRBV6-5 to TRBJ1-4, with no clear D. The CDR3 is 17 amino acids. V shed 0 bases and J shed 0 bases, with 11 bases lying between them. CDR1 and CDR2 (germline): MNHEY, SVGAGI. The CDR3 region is CASSYSRYPATNEKLFF. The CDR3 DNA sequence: TGTGCCAGCAGTTACTCTCGGTACCCCGCAACTAATGAAAAACTGTTTTTT.

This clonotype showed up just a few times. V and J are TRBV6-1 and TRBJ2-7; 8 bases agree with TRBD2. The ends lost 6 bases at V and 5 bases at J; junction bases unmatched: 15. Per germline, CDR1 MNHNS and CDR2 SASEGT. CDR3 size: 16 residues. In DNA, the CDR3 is TGTGCCAGCAGATATGGCGGGGGGTACGCCGGCGACGAGCAGTACTTC. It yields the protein CASRYGGGYAGDEQYF.

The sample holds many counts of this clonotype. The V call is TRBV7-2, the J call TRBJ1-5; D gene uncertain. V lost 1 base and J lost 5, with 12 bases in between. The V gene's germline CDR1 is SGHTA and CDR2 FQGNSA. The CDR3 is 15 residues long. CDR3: CASSLVGQDHQPQHF. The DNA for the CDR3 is TGTGCCAGCAGCTTAGTCGGGCAGGACCATCAGCCCCAGCATTTT.

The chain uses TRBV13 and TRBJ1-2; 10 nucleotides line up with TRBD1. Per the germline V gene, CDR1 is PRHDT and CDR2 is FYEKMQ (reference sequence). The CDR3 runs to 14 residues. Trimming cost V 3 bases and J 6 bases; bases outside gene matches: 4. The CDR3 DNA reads TGTGCCAGCAGCTTCTGGACAGGGGGTCATGGCTACACCTTC. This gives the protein CASSFWTGGHGYTF.

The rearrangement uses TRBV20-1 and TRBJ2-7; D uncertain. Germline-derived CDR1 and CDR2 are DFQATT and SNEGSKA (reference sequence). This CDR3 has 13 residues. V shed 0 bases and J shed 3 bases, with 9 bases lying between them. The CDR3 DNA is TGCAGTGCTAGAGACCGATCCAACTACGAGCAGTACTTC. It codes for CSARDRSNYEQYF.

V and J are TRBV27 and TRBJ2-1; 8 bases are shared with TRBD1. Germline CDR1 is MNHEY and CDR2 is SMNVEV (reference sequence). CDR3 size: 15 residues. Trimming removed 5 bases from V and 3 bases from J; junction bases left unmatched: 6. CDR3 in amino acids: CASSPGTGLYNEQFF. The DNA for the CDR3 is TGTGCCAGCAGTCCAGGGACAGGCCTCTACAATGAGCAGTTCTTC.

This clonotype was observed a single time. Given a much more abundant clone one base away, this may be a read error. CDR3 amino acids: CASSLATGPNYVYTF. CDR3 nucleotides: TGTGCCAGCAGCTTAGCGACAGGTCCTAACTATGTCTACACCTTC. The chain combines TRBV7-4 with TRBJ1-2; D might be TRBD1 (6 bases). The CDR3 loop spans 15 amino acids. From germline, CDR1 is SGHVT and CDR2 SQSDAQ. Full variable domain (missing parts from reference TRBV7-4 and TRBJ1-2): GAGVSQSPRYKVAKRGRDVALRCDSISGHVTLYWYRQTLGQGSEVLTYSQSDAQRDKSGRPSGRFSAERPERSVSTLKIQRTEQGDSAVYLCASSLATGPNYVYTFGSGTRLTVV.

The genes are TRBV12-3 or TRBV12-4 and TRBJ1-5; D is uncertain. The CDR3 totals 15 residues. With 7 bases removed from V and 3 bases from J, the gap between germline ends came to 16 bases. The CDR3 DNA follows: TGTGCCAGCAACCTGGGAGGCGGATACAATCAGCCCCAGCATTTT. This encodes CASNLGGGYNQPQHF.

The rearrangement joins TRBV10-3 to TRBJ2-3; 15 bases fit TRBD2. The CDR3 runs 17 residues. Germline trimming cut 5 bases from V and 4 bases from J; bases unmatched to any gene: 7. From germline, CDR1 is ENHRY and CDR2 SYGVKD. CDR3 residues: CAISPGLAGGDADTQYF. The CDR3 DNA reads TGTGCCATCAGTCCGGGACTAGCGGGGGGCGACGCAGATACGCAGTATTTT.

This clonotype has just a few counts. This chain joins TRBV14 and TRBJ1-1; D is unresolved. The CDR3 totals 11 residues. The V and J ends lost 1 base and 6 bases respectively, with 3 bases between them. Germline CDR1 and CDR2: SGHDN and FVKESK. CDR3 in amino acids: CASSQAPEAFF. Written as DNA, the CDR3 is TGTGCCAGCAGCCAAGCCCCTGAAGCTTTCTTT.

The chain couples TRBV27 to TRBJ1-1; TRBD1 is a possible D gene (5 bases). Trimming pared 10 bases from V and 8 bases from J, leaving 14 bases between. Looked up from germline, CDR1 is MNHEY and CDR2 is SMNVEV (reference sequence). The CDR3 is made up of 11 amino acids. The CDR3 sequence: CAILGGGEAFF. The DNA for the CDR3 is TGTGCCATCCTCGGTGGGGGGGAAGCTTTCTTT.

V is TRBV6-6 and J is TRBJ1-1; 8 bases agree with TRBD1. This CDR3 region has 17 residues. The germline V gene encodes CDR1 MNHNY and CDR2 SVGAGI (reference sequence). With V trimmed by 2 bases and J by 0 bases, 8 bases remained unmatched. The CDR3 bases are TGTGCCAGCAGTTACCCTCGGCAGGGGGCTATGAACACTGAAGCTTTCTTT. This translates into CASSYPRQGAMNTEAFF.

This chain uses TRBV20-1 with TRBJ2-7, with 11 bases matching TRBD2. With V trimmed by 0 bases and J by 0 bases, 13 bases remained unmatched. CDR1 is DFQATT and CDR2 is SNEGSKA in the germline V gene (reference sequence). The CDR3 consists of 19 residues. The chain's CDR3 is CSARDYLASGGSSSYEQYF. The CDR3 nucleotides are TGCAGTGCTAGAGATTACCTAGCTAGCGGGGGGTCTAGCTCCTACGAGCAGTACTTC.

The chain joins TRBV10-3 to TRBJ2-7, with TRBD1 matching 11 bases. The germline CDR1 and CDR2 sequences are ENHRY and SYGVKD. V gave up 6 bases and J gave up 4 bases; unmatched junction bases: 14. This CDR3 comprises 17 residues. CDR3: CAISPPKVGTGGYEQYF. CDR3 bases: TGTGCCATCAGCCCCCCGAAGGTGGGGACAGGGGGTTACGAGCAGTACTTC.

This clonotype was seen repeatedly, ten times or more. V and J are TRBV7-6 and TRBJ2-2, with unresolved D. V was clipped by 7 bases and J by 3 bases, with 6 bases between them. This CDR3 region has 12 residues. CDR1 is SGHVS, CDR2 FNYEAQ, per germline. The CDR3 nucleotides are TGTGCCAGCAAAAAGGACACCGGGGAGCTGTTTTTT. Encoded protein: CASKKDTGELFF.

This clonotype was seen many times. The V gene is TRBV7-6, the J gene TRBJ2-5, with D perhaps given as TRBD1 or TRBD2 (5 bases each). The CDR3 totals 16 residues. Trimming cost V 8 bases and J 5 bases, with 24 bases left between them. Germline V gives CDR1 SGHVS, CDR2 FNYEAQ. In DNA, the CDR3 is TGTGCCAGCTCCCCTCAGCGAGGGCTGGGGGAGGAGACCCAGTACTTC. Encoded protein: CASSPQRGLGEETQYF.

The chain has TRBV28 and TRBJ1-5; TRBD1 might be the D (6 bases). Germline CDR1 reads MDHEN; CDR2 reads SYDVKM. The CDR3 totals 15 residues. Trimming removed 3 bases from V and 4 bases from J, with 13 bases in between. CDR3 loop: CASSFEQGLNQPQHF. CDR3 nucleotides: TGTGCCAGCAGTTTTGAACAGGGCCTTAATCAGCCCCAGCATTTT.

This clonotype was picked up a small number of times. The CDR3, as DNA: TGTGCCAGCACAACAGGGAGCTCCTACGAGCAGTACTTC. Translation: CASTTGSSYEQYF. This chain connects TRBV2 to TRBJ2-7, with D perhaps matching TRBD1 (6 bases). This CDR3 is built from 13 residues. CDR1 and CDR2 (germline): SNHLY, FYNNEI. The V end lost 7 bases, the J end lost 0 bases, and 10 bases lay between the germline ends.

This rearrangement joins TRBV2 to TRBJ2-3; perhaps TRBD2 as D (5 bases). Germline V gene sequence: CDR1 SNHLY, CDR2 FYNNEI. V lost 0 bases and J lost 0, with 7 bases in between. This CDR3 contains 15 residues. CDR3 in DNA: TGTGCCAGCAGTGAAGCGGGGAGTAGCACAGATACGCAGTATTTT. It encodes CASSEAGSSTDTQYF.

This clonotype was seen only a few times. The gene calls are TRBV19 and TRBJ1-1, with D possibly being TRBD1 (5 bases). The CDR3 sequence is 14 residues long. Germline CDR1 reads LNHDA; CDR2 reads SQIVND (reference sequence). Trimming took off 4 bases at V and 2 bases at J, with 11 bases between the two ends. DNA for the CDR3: TGTGCCAGTAGTACGCTTCAGGGAAACACTGAAGCTTTCTTT. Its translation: CASSTLQGNTEAFF.

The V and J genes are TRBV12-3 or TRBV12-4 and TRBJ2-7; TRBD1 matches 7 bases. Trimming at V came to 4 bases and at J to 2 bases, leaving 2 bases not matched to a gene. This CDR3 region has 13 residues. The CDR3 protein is CASSWDSTYEQYV. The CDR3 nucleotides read TGTGCCAGCAGTTGGGACAGTACCTACGAGCAGTACGTC.

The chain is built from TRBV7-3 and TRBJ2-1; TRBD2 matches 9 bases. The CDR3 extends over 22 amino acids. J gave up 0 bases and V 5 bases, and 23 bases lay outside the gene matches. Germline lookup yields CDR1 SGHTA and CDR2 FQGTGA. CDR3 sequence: CASSVVTGTSILSGGSYNEQFF. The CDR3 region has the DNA TGTGCCAGCAGCGTGGTGACCGGGACTAGCATCCTTTCCGGCGGCTCCTACAATGAGCAGTTCTTC.

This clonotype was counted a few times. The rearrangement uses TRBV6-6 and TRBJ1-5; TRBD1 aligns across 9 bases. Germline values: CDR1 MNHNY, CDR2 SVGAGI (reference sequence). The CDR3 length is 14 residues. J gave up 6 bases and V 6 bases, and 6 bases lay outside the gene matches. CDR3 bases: TGTGCCAGCAGATCACAGGGGGCGTTTCAGCCCCAGCATTTT. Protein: CASRSQGAFQPQHF.

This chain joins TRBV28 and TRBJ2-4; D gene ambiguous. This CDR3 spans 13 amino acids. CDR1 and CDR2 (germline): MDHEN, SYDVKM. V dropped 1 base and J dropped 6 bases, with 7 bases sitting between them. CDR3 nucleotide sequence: TGTGCCAGCAGTTTATCGGTCGGAAACATTCAGTACTTC. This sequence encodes CASSLSVGNIQYF. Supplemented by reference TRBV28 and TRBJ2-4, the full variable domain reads DVKVTQSSRYLVKRTGEKVFLECVQDMDHENMFWYRQDPGLGLRLIYFSYDVKMKEKGDIPEGYSVSREKKERFSLILESASTNQTSMYLCASSLSVGNIQYFGAGTRLSVL.

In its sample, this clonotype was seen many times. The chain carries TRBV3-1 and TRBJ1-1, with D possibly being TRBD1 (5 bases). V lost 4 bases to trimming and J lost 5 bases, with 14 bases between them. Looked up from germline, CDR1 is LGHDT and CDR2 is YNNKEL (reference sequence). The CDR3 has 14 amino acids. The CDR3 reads CASSLEGTPTEAFF. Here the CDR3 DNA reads TGTGCCAGCAGCCTCGAGGGGACCCCTACTGAAGCTTTCTTT.

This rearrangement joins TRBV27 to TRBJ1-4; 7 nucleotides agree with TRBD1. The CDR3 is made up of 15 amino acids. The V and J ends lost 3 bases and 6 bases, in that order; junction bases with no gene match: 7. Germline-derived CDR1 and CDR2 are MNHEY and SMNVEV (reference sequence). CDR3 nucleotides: TGTGCCAGCAGTTTGGTTGAGGGGGCGCATGAAAAACTGTTTTTT. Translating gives CASSLVEGAHEKLFF.

CDR3 DNA sequence: TGCAGTGCTAGGAACCCCTCGGGGAACACTGAAGCTTTCTTT. Its translation is CSARNPSGNTEAFF. The chain couples TRBV20-1 to TRBJ1-1; D not resolved. CDR3 length: 14 residues. Trimming cost V 3 bases and J 1 base, with 12 bases left between them. Per germline, CDR1 DFQATT and CDR2 SNEGSKA (reference sequence).

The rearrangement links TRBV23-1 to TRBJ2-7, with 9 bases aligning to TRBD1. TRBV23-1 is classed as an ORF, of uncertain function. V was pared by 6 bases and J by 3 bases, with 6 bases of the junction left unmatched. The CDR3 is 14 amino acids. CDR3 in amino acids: CASSYNRGHYEQYV. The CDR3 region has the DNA TGCGCCAGCAGCTACAACAGGGGGCACTACGAGCAGTACGTC.

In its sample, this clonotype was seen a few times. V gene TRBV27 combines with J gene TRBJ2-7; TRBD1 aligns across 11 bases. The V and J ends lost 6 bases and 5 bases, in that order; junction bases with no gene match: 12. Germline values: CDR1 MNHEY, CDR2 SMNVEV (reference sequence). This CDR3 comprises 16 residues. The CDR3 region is CASSSYAGQGANEQYF. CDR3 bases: TGTGCCAGCAGCTCCTACGCCGGACAGGGGGCGAACGAGCAGTACTTC.